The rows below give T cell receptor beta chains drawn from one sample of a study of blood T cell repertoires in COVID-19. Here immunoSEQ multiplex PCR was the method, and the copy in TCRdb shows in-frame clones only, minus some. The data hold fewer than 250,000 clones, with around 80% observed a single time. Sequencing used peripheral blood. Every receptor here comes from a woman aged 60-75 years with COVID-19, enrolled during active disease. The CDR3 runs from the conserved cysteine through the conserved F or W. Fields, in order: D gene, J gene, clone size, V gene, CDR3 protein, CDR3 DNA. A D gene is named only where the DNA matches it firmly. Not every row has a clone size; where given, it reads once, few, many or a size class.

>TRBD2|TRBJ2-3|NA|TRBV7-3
CASSSHLAGVRDTQYF
TGTGCCAGCAGCTCCCACCTAGCGGGAGTAAGAGATACGCAGTATTTT
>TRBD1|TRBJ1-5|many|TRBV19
CASSAGTGNRNQPQHF
TGTGCCAGTAGTGCCGGGACAGGGAATCGCAATCAGCCCCAGCATTTT
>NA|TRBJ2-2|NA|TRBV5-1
CASSLTAAGELFF
TGCGCCAGCAGCTTGACAGCTGCCGGGGAGCTGTTTTTT
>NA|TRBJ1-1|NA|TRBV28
CASSLIVGREDTEAFF
TGTGCCAGCAGTTTAATAGTCGGAAGGGAGGACACTGAAGCTTTCTTT
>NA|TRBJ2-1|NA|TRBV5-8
CASSVGTYNYNEQFF
TGTGCCAGCAGCGTTGGGACATACAATTACAATGAGCAGTTCTTC
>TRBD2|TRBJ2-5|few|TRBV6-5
CASSSLLAGRETQYF
TGTGCCAGCAGCAGCTTGCTAGCGGGGAGGGAGACCCAGTACTTC
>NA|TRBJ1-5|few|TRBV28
CASSLDSPSSNQPQHF
TGTGCCAGCAGCCTAGACAGTCCATCTAGCAATCAGCCCCAGCATTTT
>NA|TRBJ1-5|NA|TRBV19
CASSIRSGPSNQPQHF
TGTGCCAGTAGTATTCGTTCAGGCCCTAGCAATCAGCCCCAGCATTTT
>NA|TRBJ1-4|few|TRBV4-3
CASSNRATNEKLFF
TGCGCCAGCTCAAACAGGGCAACTAATGAAAAACTGTTTTTT
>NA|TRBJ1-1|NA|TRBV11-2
CASSTDKNEAFF
TGTGCCAGCAGCACAGACAAAAATGAAGCTTTCTTT
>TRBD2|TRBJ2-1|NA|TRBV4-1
CASSQSTGGYGEQFF
TGCGCCAGCAGCCAGTCGACGGGGGGATATGGTGAGCAGTTCTTC
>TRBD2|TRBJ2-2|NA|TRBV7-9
CASSWGGKELFF
TGTGCCAGCAGCTGGGGGGGAAAGGAGCTGTTTTTT
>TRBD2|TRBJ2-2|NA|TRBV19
CASRIAGTNTGELFF
TGTGCCAGTAGGATAGCGGGAACGAACACCGGGGAGCTGTTTTTT
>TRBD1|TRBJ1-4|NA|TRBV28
CASRGTGNEKLFF
TGTGCCAGCAGGGGGACAGGGAATGAAAAACTGTTTTTT
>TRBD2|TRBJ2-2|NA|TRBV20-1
CSASGLAGRSNTGELFF
TGCAGTGCTAGTGGCCTAGCGGGGAGATCGAACACCGGGGAGCTGTTTTTT
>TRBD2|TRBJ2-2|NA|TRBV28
CASSLGAGGPRELFF
TGTGCCAGCAGTTTAGGAGCGGGGGGGCCCCGGGAGCTGTTTTTT
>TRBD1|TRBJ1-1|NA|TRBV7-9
CASSYAGTVNLNTEAFF
TGTGCCAGCAGCTATGCCGGGACAGTAAACTTGAACACTGAAGCTTTCTTT
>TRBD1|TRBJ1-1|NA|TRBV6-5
CASSPGQGRTEAFF
TGTGCCAGCAGCCCCGGACAGGGGAGAACTGAAGCTTTCTTT
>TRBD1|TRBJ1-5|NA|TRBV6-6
CASSYGDRLWQPQHF
TGTGCCAGCAGTTATGGGGACAGGCTCTGGCAGCCCCAGCATTTT
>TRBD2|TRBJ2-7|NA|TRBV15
CATSATPMGSRGGRNEQYF
TGTGCCACCAGCGCAACACCCATGGGGTCGCGGGGGGGAAGAAACGAGCAGTACTTC
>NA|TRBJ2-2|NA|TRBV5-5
CASSEGVTSGELFF
TGTGCCAGCAGCGAGGGGGTTACCTCTGGGGAGCTGTTTTTT
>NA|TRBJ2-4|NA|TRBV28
CASSSSTALAKNIQYF
TGTGCCAGCAGTTCCTCGACAGCTTTAGCCAAAAACATTCAGTACTTC
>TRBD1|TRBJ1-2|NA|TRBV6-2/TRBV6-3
CASSPDRGGYTF
TGTGCCAGCAGCCCCGACAGGGGTGGCTACACCTTC
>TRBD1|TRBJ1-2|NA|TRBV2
CASNGQVVNYGYTF
TGTGCCAGCAATGGACAGGTTGTTAACTATGGCTACACCTTC
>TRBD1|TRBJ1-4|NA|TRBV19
CASSSAGGFLSTNEKLFF
TGTGCCAGTAGTAGTGCAGGGGGCTTTCTCTCAACTAATGAAAAACTGTTTTTT
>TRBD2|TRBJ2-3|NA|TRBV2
CASRTSEGTDTQYF
TGTGCCAGCCGGACTAGCGAGGGCACAGATACGCAGTATTTT
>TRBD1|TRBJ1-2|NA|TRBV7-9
CASSSGQGGYGYTF
TGTGCCAGCAGCTCTGGACAGGGGGGCTATGGCTACACCTTC
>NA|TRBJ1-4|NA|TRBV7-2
CASSLGRNEKLFF
TGTGCCAGCAGCTTAGGCAGAAACGAAAAACTGTTTTTT
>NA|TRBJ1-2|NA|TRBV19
CASIQGTQSYGYTF
TGTGCCAGTATACAGGGAACCCAATCCTATGGCTACACCTTC
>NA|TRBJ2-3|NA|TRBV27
CASSFLDTDTQYF
TGTGCCAGCAGTTTTCTAGACACAGATACGCAGTATTTT
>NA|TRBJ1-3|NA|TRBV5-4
CASSLKGTGNTIYF
TGTGCCAGCAGCTTAAAAGGGACAGGAAACACCATATATTTT
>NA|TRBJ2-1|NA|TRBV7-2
CASSSDTLYNEQFF
TGTGCCAGCAGCTCCGACACCCTCTACAATGAGCAGTTCTTC
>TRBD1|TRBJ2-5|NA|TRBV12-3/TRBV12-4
CASTKGQGETQYF
TGTGCCAGCACCAAAGGACAGGGAGAGACCCAGTACTTC
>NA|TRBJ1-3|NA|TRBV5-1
CASRPQGLPGNTIYF
TGCGCCAGCAGGCCACAGGGTCTCCCTGGAAACACCATATATTTT
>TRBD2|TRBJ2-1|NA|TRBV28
CASSFGLAGGNEQFF
TGTGCCAGCAGTTTTGGGCTAGCGGGGGGTAATGAGCAGTTCTTC
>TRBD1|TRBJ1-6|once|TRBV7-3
CASSISGTANSPLHF
TGTGCCAGCAGCATATCCGGGACAGCTAATTCACCCCTCCACTTT
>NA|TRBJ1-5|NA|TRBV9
CATPGNENQPQHF
TGTGCCACCCCAGGAAACGAGAATCAGCCCCAGCATTTT
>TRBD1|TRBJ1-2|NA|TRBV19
CASSETGDYGYTF
TGTGCCAGTAGTGAGACAGGGGACTATGGCTACACCTTC
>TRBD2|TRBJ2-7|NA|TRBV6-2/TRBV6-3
CASSPPSGRSVHEQYF
TGTGCCAGCAGTCCGCCGAGCGGGAGGTCAGTCCACGAGCAGTACTTC
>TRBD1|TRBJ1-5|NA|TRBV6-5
CASSWTGPNSNQPQHF
TGTGCCAGCAGTTGGACAGGGCCGAATAGCAATCAGCCCCAGCATTTT